A selection of T cell receptor beta chains follows, all from one sample in a study of cytomegalovirus exposure and HLA in healthy donors. Method: immunoSEQ multiplex PCR; TCRdb's copy keeps in-frame clones and lacks some. The sample holds around 40,000 clones; roughly 82% are singletons and the top ten take about 10%. What was sequenced was PBMCs. The receptors originated from a woman aged 18-29 years in good health and CMV-seropositive. Both conserved end residues are part of each CDR3. The D gene is left open where the match is weak. Some rows have no size entry. The others give once, few or many, or a class for an expanded clone.

TGTGCCAGCTCACTGAACAGAATGACTAGCGGGGCGCGACTTAGCTCCTACGAGCAGTACTTC | CASSLNRMTSGARLSSYEQYF | TRBV18 | 21 | - | TRBJ2-7 | TRBD2
TGTGCCAGCAGTCCAGAGGGCAGGAGCACAGATACGCAGTATTTT | CASSPEGRSTDTQYF | TRBV7-9 | 15 | - | TRBJ2-3 | -
TGCGCCAGCAGCTTGGCAACAGCAAACACTGAAGCTTTCTTT | CASSLATANTEAFF | TRBV5-1 | 14 | - | TRBJ1-1 | -
TGTGCCTGGGGCCCCTGGGGCTGGACCGGGGAGCTGTTTTTT | CAWGPWGWTGELFF | TRBV30 | 14 | - | TRBJ2-2 | -
TGTGCCAGTAGTATAGATCCGGGACAGGCTTTCCACGAGCAGTACTTC | CASSIDPGQAFHEQYF | TRBV19 | 16 | - | TRBJ2-7 | TRBD1
TGTGCCTGGAGGAGGGGGACACTTGAAGCTTTCTTT | CAWRRGTLEAFF | TRBV30 | 12 | - | TRBJ1-1 | -
TGTGCCAGCAAACGGGGGGGCGGAGGCACCGGGGAGCTGTTTTTT | CASKRGGGGTGELFF | TRBV6-5 | 15 | few | TRBJ2-2 | TRBD2
TGTGCCAGCAGTGATAGGTCGGGGGGAGCCACTGAAGCTTTCTTT | CASSDRSGGATEAFF | TRBV25-1 | 15 | - | TRBJ1-1 | -
TGTGCCAGCAGCCCTCTGGGGAGGACTCCTATCTCCTACGAGCAGTACTTC | CASSPLGRTPISYEQYF | TRBV7-8 | 17 | - | TRBJ2-7 | -
TGTGCCACCTTGACCCGGGGGGGCGGGACAGATACGCAGTATTTT | CATLTRGGGTDTQYF | TRBV27 | 15 | - | TRBJ2-3 | TRBD2
TGCAGCGTTGAAGAACTAGCGGGAGGGACTAGCACAGATACGCAGTATTTT | CSVEELAGGTSTDTQYF | TRBV29-1 | 17 | - | TRBJ2-3 | TRBD2
TGTGCCCATAATACCGGGACAGGGGACTATGGCTACACCTTC | CAHNTGTGDYGYTF | TRBV10-3 | 14 | - | TRBJ1-2 | TRBD1
TGCGCCAGCAGCCATCGCGGCGGGGGTGGGGCCAACGTCCTGACTTTC | CASSHRGGGGANVLTF | TRBV5-1 | 16 | - | TRBJ2-6 | TRBD2
TGCAGCGCCTTGAAACTTTCCCCCCGGGTCGTGCAGTACTTC | CSALKLSPRVVQYF | TRBV29-1 | 14 | - | TRBJ2-5 | -
TGTGCCAGCAGTTTGGGGGGGGCCGCTAATGAAAAACTGTTTTTT | CASSLGGAANEKLFF | TRBV28 | 15 | - | TRBJ1-4 | -
TGTGCCAGCAGCTCGCCAGGGGCTGGGGCCAACGTCCTGACTTTC | CASSSPGAGANVLTF | TRBV7-9 | 15 | - | TRBJ2-6 | -
TGTGCCAGCAGTTTCGCCGCCGCGGGGGGTAATGAAAAACTGTTTTTT | CASSFAAAGGNEKLFF | TRBV27 | 16 | - | TRBJ1-4 | -
TGTGCCAGTAGTACCCCGGGGGGGGCTCGGAACACTGAAGCTTTCTTT | CASSTPGGARNTEAFF | TRBV19 | 16 | - | TRBJ1-1 | -
TGTGCCAGCAGCCACTGGGACTTGAACACCGGGGAGCTGTTTTTT | CASSHWDLNTGELFF | TRBV7-2 | 15 | - | TRBJ2-2 | -
TGTGCCAGCAGTTTACCCCGGGGACAGGATATTGACTACGAGCAGTACTTC | CASSLPRGQDIDYEQYF | TRBV28 | 17 | once | TRBJ2-7 | TRBD1
TGTGCCAGCAGTTACTCGATCGGGACTATGGCCTACGAGCAGTACTTC | CASSYSIGTMAYEQYF | TRBV6-5 | 16 | - | TRBJ2-7 | TRBD2
TGTGCCAGCAGTCGAGGACTAGCGAGGACCTACAATGAGCAGTTCTTC | CASSRGLARTYNEQFF | TRBV7-9 | 16 | few | TRBJ2-1 | TRBD2
TGTGCCAGCAGCCGTCTAGCTCCCGCAGATACGCAGTATTTT | CASSRLAPADTQYF | TRBV7-8 | 14 | - | TRBJ2-3 | -
TGTGCCAGCAGCTTTTTTGGACAGACGAACACTGAAGCTTTCTTT | CASSFFGQTNTEAFF | TRBV11-2 | 15 | once | TRBJ1-1 | -
TGTGCCATCACCCCGGACAGGTGGAACACTGAAGCTTTCTTT | CAITPDRWNTEAFF | TRBV10-3 | 14 | - | TRBJ1-1 | TRBD1
TGTGCCAGTAGTATAGATCGTGCCCCGACTAGATCCAATGAGCAGTTCTTC | CASSIDRAPTRSNEQFF | TRBV19 | 17 | - | TRBJ2-1 | -
TGTGCCAGCAGCTTGTCGGCTAGCGGGAGTGGAGAGACCCAGTACTTC | CASSLSASGSGETQYF | TRBV5-5 | 16 | - | TRBJ2-5 | TRBD2
TGTGCCACCAGCAGCAAGCGGGGGGGCGGCACAGATACGCAGTATTTT | CATSSKRGGGTDTQYF | TRBV15 | 16 | - | TRBJ2-3 | TRBD2
TGTGCCAGCAGCTTAGTTACAGGCTACGAGCAGTACTTC | CASSLVTGYEQYF | TRBV7-9 | 13 | few | TRBJ2-7 | -
TGCGCCAGCAGCTTGGAACTAGCGGGAGGGAGAATGGGCACAGATACGCAGTATTTT | CASSLELAGGRMGTDTQYF | TRBV5-1 | 19 | - | TRBJ2-3 | TRBD2